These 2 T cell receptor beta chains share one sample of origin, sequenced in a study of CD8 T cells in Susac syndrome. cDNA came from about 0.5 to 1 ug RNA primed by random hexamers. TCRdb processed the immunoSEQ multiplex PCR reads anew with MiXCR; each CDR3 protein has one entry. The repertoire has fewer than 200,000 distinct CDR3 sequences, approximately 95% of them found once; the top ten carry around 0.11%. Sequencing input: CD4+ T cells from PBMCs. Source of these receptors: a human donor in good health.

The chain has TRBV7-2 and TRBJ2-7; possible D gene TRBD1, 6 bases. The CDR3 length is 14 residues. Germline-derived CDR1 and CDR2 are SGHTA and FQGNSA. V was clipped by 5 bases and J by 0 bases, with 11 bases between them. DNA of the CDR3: TGTGCCAGCAGCAGAACAGGGAACTCCTACGAGCAGTACTTC. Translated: CASSRTGNSYEQYF.

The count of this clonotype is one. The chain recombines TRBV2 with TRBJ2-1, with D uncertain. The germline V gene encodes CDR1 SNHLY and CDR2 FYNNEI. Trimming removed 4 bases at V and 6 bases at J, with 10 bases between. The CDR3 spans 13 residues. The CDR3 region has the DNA TGTGCCAGCAGTGTGGGGAACAGCAATGAGCAGTTCTTC. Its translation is CASSVGNSNEQFF. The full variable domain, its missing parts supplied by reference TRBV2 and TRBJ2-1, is EPEVTQTPSHQVTQMGQEVILRCVPISNHLYFYWYRQILGQKVEFLVSFYNNEISEKSEIFDDQFSVERPDGSNFTLKIRSTKLEDSAMYFCASSVGNSNEQFFGPGTRLTVL.